A selection of T cell receptor beta chains follows, all from one sample in a study of blood T cell repertoires in COVID-19. Only in-frame clones appear in the TCRdb table, and some are missing; sequencing was by immunoSEQ multiplex PCR. The table records approximately 190,000 clones, nearly 90% of them present only once. The material sequenced was peripheral blood. The receptors were sampled from a man aged 60 to 75 with active or convalescent COVID-19. The CDR3 runs from the conserved cysteine through the conserved F or W. D genes are given only for firm matches. Clone size, where shown, is once, few, many, or a class for clones that have expanded.

V gene: TRBV5-1; D gene: TRBD2; J gene: TRBJ2-7; clone size: NA; CDR3 protein: CASSLWRGGREQYF; CDR3 DNA: TGCGCCAGCAGCTTGTGGCGGGGGGGCCGGGAGCAGTACTTC
V gene: TRBV19; D gene: NA; J gene: TRBJ1-6; clone size: NA; CDR3 protein: CASKRDRNSPLHF; CDR3 DNA: TGTGCCAGTAAGCGAGACAGGAATTCACCCCTCCACTTT
V gene: TRBV7-3; D gene: NA; J gene: TRBJ1-2; clone size: once; CDR3 protein: CASSRPGIVPNYGYTF; CDR3 DNA: TGTGCCAGCAGCCGCCCGGGAATTGTGCCTAACTATGGCTACACCTTC
V gene: TRBV12-3/TRBV12-4; D gene: NA; J gene: TRBJ2-2; clone size: NA; CDR3 protein: CASSLALSGELFF; CDR3 DNA: TGTGCCAGCAGTTTAGCCCTATCCGGGGAGCTGTTTTTT
V gene: TRBV7-2; D gene: TRBD2; J gene: TRBJ2-7; clone size: NA; CDR3 protein: CASSRSTSGGDGSSYEQYF; CDR3 DNA: TGTGCCAGCAGCCGCTCGACTAGCGGGGGGGATGGTTCCTCCTACGAGCAGTACTTC
V gene: TRBV4-1; D gene: TRBD2; J gene: TRBJ2-1; clone size: once; CDR3 protein: CASSQLAGDSYNEQFF; CDR3 DNA: TGCGCCAGCAGCCAACTAGCGGGGGATTCCTACAATGAGCAGTTCTTC
V gene: TRBV6-5; D gene: NA; J gene: TRBJ1-2; clone size: NA; CDR3 protein: CASSRTRNYGYTF; CDR3 DNA: TGTGCCAGCAGCCGTACTCGGAACTATGGCTACACCTTC
V gene: TRBV29-1; D gene: TRBD1; J gene: TRBJ2-1; clone size: NA; CDR3 protein: CSVEGQGKYEQFF; CDR3 DNA: TGCAGCGTTGAAGGACAGGGGAAGTATGAGCAGTTCTTC
V gene: TRBV18; D gene: NA; J gene: TRBJ1-1; clone size: few; CDR3 protein: CASSPPGKGGMNTEAFF; CDR3 DNA: TGTGCCAGCTCACCACCGGGTAAGGGAGGGATGAACACTGAAGCTTTCTTT
V gene: TRBV27; D gene: NA; J gene: TRBJ2-1; clone size: NA; CDR3 protein: CASSSYYNEQFF; CDR3 DNA: TGTGCCAGCAGTTCCTACTACAATGAGCAGTTCTTC
V gene: TRBV11-1; D gene: TRBD2; J gene: TRBJ2-1; clone size: NA; CDR3 protein: CASSRTSGNNEQFF; CDR3 DNA: TGTGCCAGCAGTAGGACTAGCGGGAACAATGAGCAGTTCTTC
V gene: TRBV3-1/TRBV3-2; D gene: TRBD2; J gene: TRBJ2-5; clone size: NA; CDR3 protein: CASSQRGGRQETQYF; CDR3 DNA: TGTGCCAGCAGCCAACGGGGGGGCCGACAAGAGACCCAGTACTTC
V gene: TRBV2; D gene: NA; J gene: TRBJ2-7; clone size: NA; CDR3 protein: CASSAGVRPYEQYF; CDR3 DNA: TGTGCCAGCAGCGCAGGGGTAAGGCCCTACGAGCAGTACTTC
V gene: TRBV7-9; D gene: NA; J gene: TRBJ2-3; clone size: NA; CDR3 protein: CASSRDFTDTQYF; CDR3 DNA: TGTGCCAGCAGCCGGGACTTTACAGATACGCAGTATTTT
V gene: TRBV6-5; D gene: NA; J gene: TRBJ2-4; clone size: NA; CDR3 protein: CASMKTFSEDIQYF; CDR3 DNA: TGTGCCAGCATGAAGACTTTCAGTGAGGACATTCAGTACTTC
V gene: TRBV30; D gene: NA; J gene: TRBJ1-1; clone size: NA; CDR3 protein: CAWNGALGTEAFF; CDR3 DNA: TGTGCCTGGAATGGGGCGCTGGGCACTGAAGCTTTCTTT
V gene: TRBV15; D gene: TRBD2; J gene: TRBJ2-5; clone size: NA; CDR3 protein: CATSTGGKETQYF; CDR3 DNA: TGTGCCACCAGCACGGGGGGAAAAGAGACCCAGTACTTC
V gene: TRBV27; D gene: NA; J gene: TRBJ1-2; clone size: NA; CDR3 protein: CASSLDWTENYGYTF; CDR3 DNA: TGTGCCAGCAGTTTAGATTGGACAGAAAACTATGGCTACACCTTC
V gene: TRBV7-3; D gene: TRBD1; J gene: TRBJ2-2; clone size: NA; CDR3 protein: CASSSGQGNTGELFF; CDR3 DNA: TGTGCCAGCAGCTCGGGACAGGGAAACACCGGGGAGCTGTTTTTT
V gene: TRBV29-1; D gene: TRBD2; J gene: TRBJ2-7; clone size: NA; CDR3 protein: CSGILAGGLEEQYF; CDR3 DNA: TGCAGCGGGATCCTAGCGGGGGGGCTCGAGGAGCAGTACTTC
V gene: TRBV2; D gene: NA; J gene: TRBJ1-6; clone size: NA; CDR3 protein: CASSEAGGDRNRLHF; CDR3 DNA: TGTGCCAGCAGTGAAGCAGGGGGAGATAGGAATCGCCTCCACTTT
V gene: TRBV4-2; D gene: NA; J gene: TRBJ2-2; clone size: NA; CDR3 protein: CASSQDARAGELFF; CDR3 DNA: TGTGCCAGCAGCCAAGATGCTCGGGCCGGGGAGCTGTTTTTT
V gene: TRBV2; D gene: TRBD1; J gene: TRBJ1-4; clone size: NA; CDR3 protein: CASQNRDRVTKLFF; CDR3 DNA: TGTGCCAGCCAAAACCGGGACAGGGTCACAAAACTGTTTTTT
V gene: TRBV2; D gene: NA; J gene: TRBJ2-2; clone size: NA; CDR3 protein: CASKEDANTGELFF; CDR3 DNA: TGTGCCAGCAAGGAGGACGCGAACACCGGGGAGCTGTTTTTT
V gene: TRBV2; D gene: TRBD1; J gene: TRBJ1-3; clone size: NA; CDR3 protein: CASSPDRASGNTIYF; CDR3 DNA: TGTGCCAGCAGTCCCGACAGGGCCTCTGGAAACACCATATATTTT
V gene: TRBV24-1; D gene: TRBD2; J gene: TRBJ2-1; clone size: NA; CDR3 protein: CATSDTRGSSYNEQFF; CDR3 DNA: TGTGCCACCAGTGATACGCGGGGGAGCTCCTACAATGAGCAGTTCTTC
V gene: TRBV3-1/TRBV3-2; D gene: NA; J gene: TRBJ2-2; clone size: NA; CDR3 protein: CASNTGGLAGTGELFF; CDR3 DNA: TGTGCCAGCAACACAGGGGGGCTAGCGGGGACCGGGGAGCTGTTTTTT
V gene: TRBV6-1; D gene: NA; J gene: TRBJ2-7; clone size: NA; CDR3 protein: CASSELRGAVGEQYF; CDR3 DNA: TGTGCCAGCAGTGAACTCAGGGGCGCAGTCGGCGAGCAGTACTTC
V gene: TRBV6-1; D gene: NA; J gene: TRBJ1-5; clone size: NA; CDR3 protein: CASSDREDGQPQHF; CDR3 DNA: TGTGCCAGCAGTGACAGGGAAGACGGGCAGCCCCAGCATTTT
V gene: TRBV3-1/TRBV3-2; D gene: TRBD2; J gene: TRBJ2-5; clone size: NA; CDR3 protein: CASSQGPSGGTDETQYF; CDR3 DNA: TGTGCCAGCAGCCAAGGGCCCAGCGGGGGAACAGACGAGACCCAGTACTTC
V gene: TRBV3-1/TRBV3-2; D gene: TRBD2; J gene: TRBJ2-3; clone size: NA; CDR3 protein: CASSQRGGRTDTQYF; CDR3 DNA: TGTGCCAGCAGCCAACGGGGGGGACGCACAGATACGCAGTATTTT
V gene: TRBV27; D gene: TRBD2; J gene: TRBJ2-3; clone size: NA; CDR3 protein: CASSFQRGVADTQYF; CDR3 DNA: TGTGCCAGCAGTTTCCAGCGGGGGGTCGCAGATACGCAGTATTTT
V gene: TRBV5-8; D gene: TRBD1; J gene: TRBJ2-5; clone size: NA; CDR3 protein: CASSITGTGDGETQYF; CDR3 DNA: TGTGCCAGCAGTATCACCGGGACAGGGGACGGAGAGACCCAGTACTTC
V gene: TRBV3-1/TRBV3-2; D gene: TRBD2; J gene: TRBJ2-1; clone size: NA; CDR3 protein: CASRSSGGGNEQFF; CDR3 DNA: TGTGCCAGCAGGTCTAGCGGGGGAGGAAATGAGCAGTTCTTC
V gene: TRBV24-1; D gene: TRBD1; J gene: TRBJ1-5; clone size: NA; CDR3 protein: CATSESGTGNQPQHF; CDR3 DNA: TGTGCCACCAGTGAATCCGGGACAGGGAATCAGCCCCAGCATTTT
V gene: TRBV30; D gene: TRBD1; J gene: TRBJ1-2; clone size: NA; CDR3 protein: CAWEPGQGYGYTF; CDR3 DNA: TGTGCCTGGGAACCGGGACAGGGCTATGGCTACACCTTC
V gene: TRBV3-1/TRBV3-2; D gene: NA; J gene: TRBJ2-7; clone size: NA; CDR3 protein: CASSRRGEQYF; CDR3 DNA: TGTGCCAGCAGCCGACGCGGCGAGCAGTACTTC
V gene: TRBV30; D gene: NA; J gene: TRBJ1-2; clone size: NA; CDR3 protein: CAWRQAQAYGYTF; CDR3 DNA: TGTGCCTGGCGACAGGCCCAGGCCTATGGCTACACCTTC
V gene: TRBV9; D gene: NA; J gene: TRBJ2-7; clone size: once; CDR3 protein: CASSVQGNGYEQYF; CDR3 DNA: TGTGCCAGCAGCGTACAGGGAAATGGCTACGAGCAGTACTTC
V gene: TRBV27; D gene: NA; J gene: TRBJ1-5; clone size: NA; CDR3 protein: CASSSTVNQPQHF; CDR3 DNA: TGTGCCAGCAGTTCGACAGTGAATCAGCCCCAGCATTTT
V gene: TRBV3-1/TRBV3-2; D gene: NA; J gene: TRBJ2-7; clone size: NA; CDR3 protein: CASSLGAPGEQYF; CDR3 DNA: TGTGCCAGCAGCCTAGGGGCGCCGGGCGAGCAGTACTTC
V gene: TRBV5-6; D gene: NA; J gene: TRBJ1-5; clone size: NA; CDR3 protein: CASSRRQGHQPQHF; CDR3 DNA: TGTGCCAGCAGCCGACGGCAGGGGCATCAGCCCCAGCATTTT
V gene: TRBV4-1; D gene: TRBD2; J gene: TRBJ2-3; clone size: NA; CDR3 protein: CASSLGRGLAGETDTQYF; CDR3 DNA: TGCGCCAGCAGCCTAGGCCGTGGGTTAGCGGGGGAGACAGATACGCAGTATTTT
V gene: TRBV10-2; D gene: NA; J gene: TRBJ1-2; clone size: NA; CDR3 protein: CATLQGYYGYTF; CDR3 DNA: TGCGCCACTCTACAGGGTTACTATGGCTACACCTTC
V gene: TRBV7-9; D gene: TRBD1; J gene: TRBJ1-5; clone size: NA; CDR3 protein: CASSLGQGVGQPQHF; CDR3 DNA: TGTGCCAGCAGCTTAGGACAGGGGGTGGGTCAGCCCCAGCATTTT